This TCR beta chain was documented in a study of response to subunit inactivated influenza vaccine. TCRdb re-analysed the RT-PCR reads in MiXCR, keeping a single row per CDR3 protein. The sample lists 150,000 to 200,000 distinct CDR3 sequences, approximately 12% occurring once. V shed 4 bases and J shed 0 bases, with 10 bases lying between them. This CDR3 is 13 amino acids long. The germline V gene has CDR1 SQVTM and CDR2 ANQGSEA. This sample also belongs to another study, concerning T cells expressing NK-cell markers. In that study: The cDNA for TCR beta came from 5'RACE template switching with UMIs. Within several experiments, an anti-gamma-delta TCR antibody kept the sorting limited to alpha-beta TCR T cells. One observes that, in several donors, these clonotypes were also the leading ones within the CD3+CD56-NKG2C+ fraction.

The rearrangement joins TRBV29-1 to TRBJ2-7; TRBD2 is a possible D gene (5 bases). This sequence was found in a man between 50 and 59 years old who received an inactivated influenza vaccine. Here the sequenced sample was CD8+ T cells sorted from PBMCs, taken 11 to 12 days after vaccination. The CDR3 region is CSVGFDYSYEQYF. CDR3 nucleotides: TGCAGCGTTGGCTTTGACTACTCCTACGAGCAGTACTTC.